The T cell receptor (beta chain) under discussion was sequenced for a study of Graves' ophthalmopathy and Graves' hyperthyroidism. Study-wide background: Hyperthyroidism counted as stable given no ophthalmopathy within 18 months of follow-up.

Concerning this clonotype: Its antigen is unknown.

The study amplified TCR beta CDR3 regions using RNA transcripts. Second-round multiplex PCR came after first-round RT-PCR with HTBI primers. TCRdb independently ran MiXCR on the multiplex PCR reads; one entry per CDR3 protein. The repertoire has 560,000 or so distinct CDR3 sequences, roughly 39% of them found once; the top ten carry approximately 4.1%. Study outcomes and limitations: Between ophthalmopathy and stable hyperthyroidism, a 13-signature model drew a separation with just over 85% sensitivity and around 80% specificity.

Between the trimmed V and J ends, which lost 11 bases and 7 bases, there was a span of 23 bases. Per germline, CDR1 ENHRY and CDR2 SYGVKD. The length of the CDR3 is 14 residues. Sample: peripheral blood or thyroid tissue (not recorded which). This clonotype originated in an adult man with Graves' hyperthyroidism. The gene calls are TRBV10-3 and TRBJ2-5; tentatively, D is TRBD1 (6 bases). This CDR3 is CAWRQQGLGGTQYF. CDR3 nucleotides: TGTGCCTGGAGGCAACAGGGCTTAGGCGGGACCCAGTACTTC.